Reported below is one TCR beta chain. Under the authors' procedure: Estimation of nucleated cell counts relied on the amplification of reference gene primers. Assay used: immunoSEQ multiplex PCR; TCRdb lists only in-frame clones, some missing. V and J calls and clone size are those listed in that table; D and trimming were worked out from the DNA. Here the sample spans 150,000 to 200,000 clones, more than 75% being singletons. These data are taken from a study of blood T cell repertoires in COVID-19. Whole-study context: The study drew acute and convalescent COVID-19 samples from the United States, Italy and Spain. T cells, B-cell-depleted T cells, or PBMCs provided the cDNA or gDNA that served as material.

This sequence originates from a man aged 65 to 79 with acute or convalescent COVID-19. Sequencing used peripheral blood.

DNA of the CDR3: TGCAGCGTTGTCGGGACAGCTAATGAAAAACTGTTTTTT. It yields the protein CSVVGTANEKLFF. The rearrangement links TRBV29-1 to TRBJ1-4; 7 nucleotides line up with TRBD1. V dropped 4 bases and J dropped 3; count of bases not matched to a gene: 2. Germline CDR1 is SQVTM and CDR2 is ANQGSEA. This CDR3 contains 13 residues.